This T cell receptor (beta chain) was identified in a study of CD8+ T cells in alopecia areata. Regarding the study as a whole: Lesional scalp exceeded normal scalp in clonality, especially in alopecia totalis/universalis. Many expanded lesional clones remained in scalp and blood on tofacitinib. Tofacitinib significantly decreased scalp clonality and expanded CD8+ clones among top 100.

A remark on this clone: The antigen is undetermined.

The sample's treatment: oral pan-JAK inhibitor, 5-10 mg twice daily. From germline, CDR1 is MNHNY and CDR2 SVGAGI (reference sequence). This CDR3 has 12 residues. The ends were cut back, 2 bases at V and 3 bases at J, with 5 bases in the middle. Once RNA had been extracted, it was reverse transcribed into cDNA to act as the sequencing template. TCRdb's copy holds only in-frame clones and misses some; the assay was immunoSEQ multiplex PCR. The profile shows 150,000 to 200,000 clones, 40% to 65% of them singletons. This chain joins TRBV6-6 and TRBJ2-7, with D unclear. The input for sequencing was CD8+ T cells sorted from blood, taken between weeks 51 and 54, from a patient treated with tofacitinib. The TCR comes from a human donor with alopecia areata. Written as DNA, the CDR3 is TGTGCCAGCAGTTACGAGATCTACGAGCAGTACTTC. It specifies CASSYEIYEQYF.